This entry concerns a single T cell receptor (beta chain). Its antigen is as yet unknown. Naive T cells were sorted: CD4+CD8-CD45RO-CD45RA+ for CD4+, CD8+CD4-CD45RA+CD27bright for CD8+. A linear amplification protocol produced the TCR libraries from roughly 480 ng of total RNA. TCRdb reanalysed the reads using MiXCR and keeps one entry per CDR3 protein. The profile shows 150,000 to 200,000 distinct CDR3 sequences, 74% of them singletons. This entry is derived from a study of healthy donors' naive CD4 and CD8 T cells. Broader study findings: About 13% of CD4/CD8 propensity variance appeared explained by V, J and CDR3 charge.

Deletions cut 5 bases from V and 0 bases from J, with 13 bases between. The CDR3 extends over 16 amino acids. Germline CDR1 SGHDN, CDR2 FVKESK. This receptor was taken from a pool of human donors in good health; the sample pools cells from several healthy donors. This chain connects TRBV14 to TRBJ2-2; maybe TRBD1 (6 bases). The sequencing input was naive CD4+ and CD8+ T cells sorted from blood, pooled from several donors. CDR3 sequence reads: CASSLNRASNTGELFF. The CDR3 nucleotides read TGTGCCAGCAGCTTGAACAGGGCCTCGAACACCGGGGAGCTGTTTTTT.